The 27 T cell receptor beta chains below were found in one sample sequenced in a study of shared clonotypes between healthy human individuals. Clones were sequenced by immunoSEQ multiplex PCR, and TCRdb holds only the in-frame ones, with some missing. The table shows about 2.4 million clones, with approximately 94% occurring only once. The specimen was naive CD4+ T cells from PBMCs. Specified subset: CD45RA+ positively selected. These receptors came from a man aged 18-30 years in good health. Some clones in this sample may be carry-over from other donors' samples.

This clone was found once. The chain is built from TRBV28 and TRBJ1-1, with TRBD1 matching 8 bases. V was pared by 2 bases and J by 2 bases, with 4 bases of the junction left unmatched. CDR3 size: 15 residues. CDR1 and CDR2 from the germline V gene are MDHEN and SYDVKM. This CDR3 is CASSLLDRENTEAFF. In DNA, the CDR3 is TGTGCCAGCAGTTTACTGGACAGGGAAAACACTGAAGCTTTCTTT.

This sequence joins TRBV11-3 and TRBJ2-3, with D perhaps TRBD1 or TRBD2 (5 bases each). The CDR3 totals 14 residues. V gave up 3 bases and J gave up 2 bases, with 9 bases separating them. CDR1 is SGHNT and CDR2 is YENEEA in the germline V gene. This chain's CDR3 is CASSFWGNTDTQYF. CDR3 nucleotides: TGTGCCAGCAGCTTCTGGGGGAACACAGATACGCAGTATTTT.

V and J are TRBV11-3 and TRBJ2-5, with no clear D. The CDR3 is 12 residues long. CDR1 is SGHNT, CDR2 YENEEA, per germline. Trimming removed 5 bases at V and 5 bases at J, with 9 bases between. The chain's CDR3 is CASSPSGETQYF. Here the CDR3 DNA reads TGTGCCAGCAGCCCCTCGGGCGAGACCCAGTACTTC.

The genes are TRBV4-1 and TRBJ2-2, with 8 bases lining up with TRBD2. This CDR3 spans 14 amino acids. Trimming cost V 7 bases and J 5 bases; bases outside gene matches: 6. Germline V CDR1 and CDR2: MGHRA, YSYEKL. The CDR3 bases are TGCGCCAGCACCTCTCGGGGGGGAACCGGGGAGCTGTTTTTT. Residues: CASTSRGGTGELFF.

As to this clone: The sample holds other DNA sequences that translate to the same CDR3. This chain joins TRBV5-1 and TRBJ2-5; D is ambiguous. The V gene lost 0 bases and the J gene lost 2 bases, with 8 bases spanning the gap. This CDR3 contains 14 residues. The germline gives CDR1 SGHRS, CDR2 YFSETQ. CDR3 region: CASSLAAVQETQYF. The DNA of the CDR3 is TGCGCCAGCAGCTTGGCGGCCGTGCAAGAGACCCAGTACTTC.

V gene TRBV10-1 combines with J gene TRBJ2-7, with 8 bases identical to TRBD1. The V gene's germline CDR1 is WNHNN and CDR2 SYGVQD (reference sequence). V shed 3 bases and J 2 bases; nucleotides not matched to a gene: 3. The CDR3 runs 14 residues. The CDR3 DNA is TGCGCCAGCAGTGAACTCAGGGGGCCCTACGAGCAGTACTTC. It codes for CASSELRGPYEQYF.

V gene TRBV7-9 combines with J gene TRBJ1-1; possible D gene TRBD1, 6 bases. Germline loops: CDR1 SEHNR, CDR2 FQNEAQ (reference sequence). The CDR3 sequence is 14 residues long. The V end lost 5 bases, the J end lost 3 bases, and 13 bases lay between the germline ends. The DNA for the CDR3 is TGTGCCAGCAGCCCTCAGGGGATTGACACTGAAGCTTTCTTT. Its protein product is CASSPQGIDTEAFF.

V is TRBV5-6 and J is TRBJ2-3; possible D gene TRBD1, 5 bases. The CDR3 has 14 residues. The germline V gene encodes CDR1 SGHDT and CDR2 YYEEEE. V dropped 3 bases and J dropped 6 bases, with 14 bases sitting between them. The CDR3 loop is CASSSGRTSDTQYF. CDR3 DNA sequence: TGTGCCAGCAGCTCCGGCCGGACATCGGATACGCAGTATTTT.

This sequence joins TRBV14 and TRBJ1-1, with D uncertain. The CDR3 loop spans 17 amino acids. Trimming removed 1 base from V and 11 bases from J, with 26 bases in between. From germline, CDR1 is SGHDN and CDR2 FVKESK. The CDR3: CASSQVFSPNWGRSAFF. In nucleotides, the CDR3 is TGTGCCAGCAGCCAAGTTTTCTCCCCTAATTGGGGTAGGTCCGCTTTCTTT.

The rearrangement joins TRBV10-3 to TRBJ2-1; 7 bases align to TRBD2. The germline V gene has CDR1 ENHRY and CDR2 SYGVKD. V lost 8 bases, J lost 9 bases, and 7 bases stayed unmatched. The CDR3 covers 12 residues. The CDR3: CAIGGSWGEQFF. In DNA form, the CDR3 reads TGTGCCATCGGCGGGAGTTGGGGTGAGCAGTTCTTC.

Turning to this clone: The junction differs from germline at one of its ends, possibly a read error. The chain carries TRBV6-5 and TRBJ1-2, with D possibly being TRBD1 (6 bases). Germline V gene sequence: CDR1 MNHEY, CDR2 SVGAGI. The CDR3 has 11 residues. The CDR3, as DNA: TGTGCCAGCAGCCTCGATTCCCGACAGGTCTTC. This encodes CASSLDSRQVF.

The V gene is TRBV7-2, the J gene TRBJ1-2; D unresolved. Germline loops: CDR1 SGHTA, CDR2 FQGNSA. With 1 base removed from V and 7 bases from J, the gap between germline ends came to 10 bases. The CDR3 has 13 residues. The CDR3 DNA sequence: TGTGCCAGCAGCTTAGAAACCGCGGGTGGCTACACCTTC. Its translation is CASSLETAGGYTF.

J is TRBJ2-7 and V is TRBV11-2, with unresolved D. CDR1 and CDR2 from the germline V gene are SGHAT and FQNNGV. The ends were cut back, 1 base at V and 2 bases at J, with 9 bases in the middle. This CDR3 has 14 amino acids. The CDR3 region has the DNA TGTGCCAGCAGCTTAGGTAGCAGACCCTACGAGCAGTACTTC. This translates into CASSLGSRPYEQYF.

The rearrangement uses TRBV7-9 and TRBJ2-5, with TRBD1 as a possible D gene (5 bases). The CDR3 is made up of 12 amino acids. Germline V gene lookup returns CDR1 SEHNR and CDR2 FQNEAQ (reference sequence). The V end was cut by 5 bases, the J end by 14 bases, with 18 bases between. The DNA for the CDR3 is TGTGCCAGCAGCCCCCTAGGGGCGGACGTCTACTTC. Protein product: CASSPLGADVYF.

This clone was seen a single time. The chain has TRBV5-1 and TRBJ2-3; no reliable D call. V gave up 6 bases and J gave up 2 bases, with 13 bases separating them. This CDR3 contains 14 residues. Germline-derived CDR1 and CDR2 are SGHRS and YFSETQ. As DNA, the CDR3 is TGCGCCAGCATCCCCGGTCGGGCCACAGATACGCAGTATTTT. Its translation: CASIPGRATDTQYF.

The CDR3: CASSTTVNYGYTF. The CDR3 DNA is TGTGCCAGCAGTACTACGGTAAACTATGGCTACACCTTC. The chain has TRBV5-6 and TRBJ1-2; the D is unclear. This CDR3 comprises 13 residues. V lost 5 bases, J lost 2 bases, and 10 bases lay in between. Germline V gene lookup returns CDR1 SGHDT and CDR2 YYEEEE.

V and J are TRBV6-1 and TRBJ2-7; 8 bases are shared with TRBD1. CDR1 is MNHNS and CDR2 is SASEGT in the germline V gene. The V segment lost 4 bases and the J segment 3 bases; nucleotides outside the gene matches: 5. The CDR3 is 14 amino acids. CDR3 region: CASSVDRGYYEQYF. CDR3 nucleotides: TGTGCCAGCAGTGTAGACAGGGGCTACTACGAGCAGTACTTC.

This chain links TRBV9 with TRBJ1-1; D is perhaps TRBD1 (6 bases). V was clipped by 0 bases and J by 5 bases, with 11 bases between them. Germline V gene sequence: CDR1 SGDLS, CDR2 YYNGEE. This CDR3 contains 14 residues. In DNA, the CDR3 is TGTGCCAGCAGCGTAGTAGCAGGGGAAACTGAAGCTTTCTTT. It translates to CASSVVAGETEAFF.

This clone was counted once. This chain joins TRBV7-3 and TRBJ2-2, with D hard to call. Trimming stripped 5 bases from V and 7 bases from J, with 11 bases between. CDR1 is SGHTA, CDR2 FQGTGA, per germline. The CDR3 sequence is 13 residues long. The CDR3 region has the DNA TGTGCCAGCAGCCCACGGCCGGGCGGGGAGCTGTTTTTT. It specifies CASSPRPGGELFF.

The chain uses TRBV4-1 and TRBJ2-1; tentatively, D is TRBD2 (5 bases). The CDR3 loop spans 15 amino acids. The V gene lost 0 bases and the J gene lost 4 bases, with 10 bases spanning the gap. Germline CDR1 MGHRA, CDR2 YSYEKL. The CDR3 DNA is TGCGCCAGCAGCCAAGATCCTAGCCCGTACAATGAGCAGTTCTTC. It codes for CASSQDPSPYNEQFF.

The chain links TRBV2 to TRBJ2-1; 9 nucleotides match TRBD2. Germline V CDR1 and CDR2: SNHLY, FYNNEI. V lost 4 bases and J lost 4; bases outside the gene matches: 8. The CDR3 totals 16 residues. The CDR3 bases are TGTGCCAGCAGTGCAAGCGGCGGGAGGGGTTACAATGAGCAGTTCTTC. It encodes CASSASGGRGYNEQFF.

This rearrangement joins TRBV7-9 to TRBJ1-4; D remains ambiguous. Germline loops: CDR1 SEHNR, CDR2 FQNEAQ (reference sequence). The CDR3 consists of 17 residues. Trimming left V 5 bases short and J 5 bases short, with 21 bases between. The CDR3 bases are TGTGCCAGCAGCCCCCTTTCTGGACGGCCCGAAAATGAAAAACTGTTTTTT. It is translated as CASSPLSGRPENEKLFF.

This clone appeared a single time. This chain uses TRBV4-1 with TRBJ1-5; TRBD1 is a possible D gene (5 bases). Germline assignment: CDR1 MGHRA and CDR2 YSYEKL. Trimming removed 4 bases at V and 4 bases at J, with 20 bases between. This CDR3 has 17 amino acids. The CDR3 is CASSPGTRGGRNQPQHF. The CDR3 DNA reads TGCGCCAGCAGCCCAGGGACTCGGGGCGGTAGAAATCAGCCCCAGCATTTT.

The chain is built from TRBV10-3 and TRBJ2-2; D remains ambiguous. CDR3 size: 13 residues. Germline CDR1 ENHRY, CDR2 SYGVKD. Trimming removed 6 bases at V and 5 bases at J, with 10 bases between. DNA for the CDR3: TGTGCCATCAGGGGTAGGGAAACCGGGGAGCTGTTTTTT. It codes for CAIRGRETGELFF.

This rearrangement joins TRBV6-6 to TRBJ2-7, with TRBD2 matching over 9 bases. The CDR3 is 16 residues long. V shed 2 bases and J 6 bases; nucleotides not matched to a gene: 11. In germline, CDR1 is MNHNY, CDR2 SVGAGI (reference sequence). The CDR3 DNA sequence: TGTGCCAGCAGTTACGGCCCAGCGGGAGGAGTAGGCGAGCAGTACTTC. Amino acids: CASSYGPAGGVGEQYF.

The gene calls are TRBV30 and TRBJ2-3, with no clear D. The CDR3 sequence is 13 residues long. V shed 3 bases and J shed 2 bases, with 9 bases lying between them. Germline CDR1 GTSNPN, CDR2 SVGIG (reference sequence). CDR3 protein: CAWRREHTDTQYF. The CDR3 nucleotides read TGTGCCTGGAGACGAGAACACACAGATACGCAGTATTTT.

The J gene is TRBJ2-7, the V gene TRBV5-1; the match to TRBD2 covers 11 bases. The germline gives CDR1 SGHRS, CDR2 YFSETQ. The CDR3 length is 15 residues. The V gene end was trimmed by 4 bases and the J gene end by 7 bases; junction bases not matched to a gene: 10. CDR3 DNA: TGCGCCAGCAGCACGCGACTAGCGGGATCGGGGGAGCAGTACTTC. This translates into CASSTRLAGSGEQYF.